This TCR beta chain was profiled in a study of OX40 agonist ivuxolimab in advanced cancers. Germline V gene data show CDR1 as SGHNT and CDR2 as YYREEE (reference sequence). J gave up 6 bases and V 4 bases, and 12 bases lay outside the gene matches. This CDR3 spans 16 amino acids. The repertoire was sequenced with immunoSEQ multiplex PCR; TCRdb's copy has only in-frame clones and lacks some. The table shows roughly 75,000 clones, with about nine tenths occurring only once. The rearrangement uses TRBV5-4 and TRBJ2-5, with TRBD1 identical over 10 bases. Here the sequenced sample was CD4+ or CD8+ T cells sorted from blood, taken in a trial of the OX40 agonist ivuxolimab. This sequence was found in an adult with an advanced solid tumor such as melanoma, head and neck, liver or kidney cancer. The CDR3: CASSLGGPGQGKTQYF. CDR3 nucleotide sequence: TGTGCCAGCAGCCTGGGGGGACCGGGACAGGGGAAGACCCAGTACTTC.